This TCR beta chain was documented in a study of read filtering for tumor transcriptome and immune sequencing. The germline gives CDR1 SQVTM, CDR2 ANQGSEA. The CDR3 has 14 amino acids. A remark on this clonotype: One junction end disagrees with the germline gene, perhaps due to a read error.

This library used roughly 430 ng RNA and molecular barcoded adaptors spanning alpha/delta and beta/gamma chains. Via MiXCR, TCRdb re-called the reads, giving one row per CDR3 protein. The table has fewer than 25,000 distinct CDR3 sequences, approximately 23% seen once. Input material: a population of CD138-negative cells sorted from bone marrow. The clonotype was recovered from a donor at least 40 years old with multiple myeloma. This rearrangement joins TRBV29-1 to TRBJ2-6; D might be TRBD1 or TRBD2, each matching 5 bases. CDR3 nucleotide sequence: TGCAGCGTTCGCCTTAGCGCTGGGGCCTACGTCCTGACTTTC. Translation: CSVRLSAGAYVLTF. The variable domain in full, with the rest retrieved from reference TRBV29-1 and TRBJ2-6, is SAVISQKPSRDICQRGTSLTIQCQVDSQVTMMFWYRQQPGQSLTLIATANQGSEATYESGFVIDKFPISRPNLTFSTLTVSNMSPEDSSIYLCSVRLSAGAYVLTFGAGSRLTVL.